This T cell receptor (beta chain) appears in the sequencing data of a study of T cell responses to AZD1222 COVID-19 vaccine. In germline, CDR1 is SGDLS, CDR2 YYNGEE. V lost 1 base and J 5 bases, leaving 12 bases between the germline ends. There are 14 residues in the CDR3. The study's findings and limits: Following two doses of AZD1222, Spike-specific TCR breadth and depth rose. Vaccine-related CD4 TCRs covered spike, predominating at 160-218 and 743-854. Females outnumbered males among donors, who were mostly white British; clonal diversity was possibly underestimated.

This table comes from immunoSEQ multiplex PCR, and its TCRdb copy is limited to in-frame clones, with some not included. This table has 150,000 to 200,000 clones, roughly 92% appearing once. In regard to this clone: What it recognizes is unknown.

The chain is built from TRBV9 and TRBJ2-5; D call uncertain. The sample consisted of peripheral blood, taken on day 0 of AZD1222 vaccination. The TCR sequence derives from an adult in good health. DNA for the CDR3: TGTGCCAGCAGCGTATCAAGTCGGGCGGAGACCCAGTACTTC. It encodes CASSVSSRAETQYF. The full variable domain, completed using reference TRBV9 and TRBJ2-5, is DSGVTQTPKHLITATGQRVTLRCSPRSGDLSVYWYQQSLDQGLQFLIQYYNGEERAKGNILERFSAQQFPDLHSELNLSSLELGDSALYFCASSVSSRAETQYFGPGTRLLVL.